The 15 T cell receptor beta chains presented below share a single source sample, sequenced in a study of shared clonotypes between healthy human individuals. The assay was immunoSEQ multiplex PCR, and TCRdb's table has in-frame clones only and misses some. The sample lists some 380,000 clones, 96% seen once, with about 0.32% in the top ten. Source material: memory CD8+ T cells sorted from blood. Subset indicated: CD45RO+ cells pooled with CCR7-negative TemRA cells. The receptors stem from a man aged 25 to 40 in good health.

The chain uses TRBV19 and TRBJ1-1, with a weak D call TRBD1 (5 bases). This CDR3 comprises 14 residues. Trimming shortened V by 5 bases and J by 7 bases, and 17 bases separated the two germline ends. In germline, CDR1 is LNHDA, CDR2 SQIVND (reference sequence). This chain's CDR3 is CASSLSGGSYEAFF. CDR3 DNA: TGTGCCAGTAGTCTGTCCGGGGGATCCTATGAAGCTTTCTTT.

CDR3 loop: CASSSSGSSYEQYF. The CDR3 bases are TGTGCCAGCAGTTCTAGCGGGAGCTCCTACGAGCAGTACTTC. This sequence joins TRBV6-6 and TRBJ2-7, with 10 bases fitting TRBD2. Germline assignment: CDR1 MNHNY and CDR2 SVGAGI (reference sequence). CDR3 length equals 14 residues. V was clipped by 4 bases and J by 0 bases; unmatched bases: 0.

The rearrangement uses TRBV6-6 and TRBJ1-2; 12 bases line up with TRBD1. V trimming: 6 bases; J trimming: 2 bases; junction bases outside the gene matches: 7. The CDR3 covers 16 residues. Germline V CDR1 and CDR2: MNHNY, SVGAGI (reference sequence). CDR3 sequence (DNA): TGTGCCAGCAGCCCGGGACAGGGGGCGCGGAACTATGGCTACACCTTC. It yields the protein CASSPGQGARNYGYTF.

The rearrangement joins TRBV19 to TRBJ1-1; 9 positions agree with TRBD1. The CDR3 spans 14 residues. Germline V gene data show CDR1 as LNHDA and CDR2 as SQIVND (reference sequence). V shed 5 bases and J 6 bases; nucleotides not matched to a gene: 7. CDR3 sequence (DNA): TGTGCCAGTAGTCAAGGGACAGGGCTGGCTGAAGCTTTCTTT. This encodes CASSQGTGLAEAFF.

J is TRBJ2-3 and V is TRBV2; 9 bases match TRBD1. Per germline, CDR1 SNHLY and CDR2 FYNNEI. The J segment lost 3 bases and the V segment lost 5 bases, leaving 6 bases of the junction unmatched. The CDR3 has 15 residues. The CDR3 nucleotides are TGTGCCAGCAGTACACAGGGGGCGCTGACAGATACGCAGTATTTT. Amino acids: CASSTQGALTDTQYF.

In the case of this clone: Within the sample, other DNA sequences also encode this same CDR3. This chain links TRBV19 with TRBJ2-7; 11 bases are a match to TRBD1. Germline CDR1 reads LNHDA; CDR2 reads SQIVND (reference sequence). CDR3 length equals 14 residues. Trimming cost V 4 bases and J 3 bases; bases outside gene matches: 2. In nucleotides, the CDR3 is TGTGCCAGTAGTAGCGGGACAGGGGGCTACGAGCAGTACTTC. Protein: CASSSGTGGYEQYF.

The V and J genes are TRBV7-2 and TRBJ2-5; the D call may be TRBD1 or TRBD2 (5 bases each). The CDR3 extends over 15 amino acids. The V gene lost 5 bases and the J gene lost 5 bases, with 18 bases spanning the gap. The germline gives CDR1 SGHTA, CDR2 FQGNSA. The CDR3 nucleotides are TGTGCCAGCAGCCCCCTCTCTGGGGGTGGGGAGACCCAGTACTTC. Its protein product is CASSPLSGGGETQYF.

V usage is TRBV2 and J usage is TRBJ2-3; 8 bases are shared with TRBD2. V trimming: 6 bases; J trimming: 2 bases; junction bases outside the gene matches: 7. The CDR3 totals 15 residues. Germline lookup yields CDR1 SNHLY and CDR2 FYNNEI. CDR3 DNA sequence: TGTGCCAGCAGCCAGGGACTAGATGACACAGATACGCAGTATTTT. Amino acids: CASSQGLDDTDTQYF.

The chain links TRBV7-9 to TRBJ2-1; no clear D. Trimming stripped 8 bases from V and 6 bases from J, with 11 bases between. The CDR3 loop spans 12 amino acids. Germline V lookup: CDR1 SEHNR, CDR2 FQNEAQ (reference sequence). CDR3 sequence reads: CASGQLRNEQFF. CDR3 DNA sequence: TGTGCCAGCGGCCAGTTGCGCAATGAGCAGTTCTTC.

The chain joins TRBV7-9 to TRBJ1-5; D is undetermined. This CDR3 region has 14 residues. The V end lost 0 bases, the J end lost 5 bases, and 8 bases lay between the germline ends. CDR1 SEHNR and CDR2 FQNEAQ come from the germline V gene (reference sequence). In nucleotides, the CDR3 is TGTGCCAGCAGCTTAGCAGGCGACCATCAGCCCCAGCATTTT. It is translated as CASSLAGDHQPQHF.

This clone was picked up one time. CDR3 protein: CASSSLADTQYF. The CDR3 nucleotides are TGTGCCAGCAGTTCCTTAGCAGATACGCAGTATTTT. The rearrangement joins TRBV28 to TRBJ2-3; D not certain. This CDR3 contains 12 residues. Germline CDR1 and CDR2: MDHEN and SYDVKM. V was shortened by 4 bases and J by 4 bases, with 6 bases between the two germline ends.

The chain joins TRBV6-6 to TRBJ2-7; D possibly uses TRBD1 or TRBD2 (5 bases each). This CDR3 has 12 residues. V lost 6 bases to trimming and J lost 3 bases, with 9 bases between them. The germline V gene encodes CDR1 MNHNY and CDR2 SVGAGI (reference sequence). The CDR3 loop is CASRGDLYEQYF. CDR3 DNA: TGTGCCAGCAGGGGGGATCTCTACGAGCAGTACTTC.

This chain links TRBV5-1 with TRBJ1-1, with TRBD1 identical over 8 bases. Germline V gene sequence: CDR1 SGHRS, CDR2 YFSETQ. The CDR3 loop spans 15 amino acids. With V trimmed by 0 bases and J by 1 base, 2 bases remained unmatched. The CDR3 sequence is CASSLGDRGNTEAFF. The CDR3 coding sequence is TGCGCCAGCAGCTTGGGAGACAGGGGGAACACTGAAGCTTTCTTT.

Remarks on this clone: Its ends do not fully match the called genes, so a read error is possible. CDR3 DNA sequence: TGTGCCATCAGTGAGTCCTCCGACAATGAGCAGTTCTTC. Amino acid sequence: CAISESSDNEQFF. V is TRBV10-3 and J is TRBJ2-1; no reliable D call. The CDR3 loop spans 13 amino acids. Germline-derived CDR1 and CDR2 are ENHRY and SYGVKD.

The chain combines TRBV4-2 with TRBJ2-7; unclear D gene. Trimming cost V 0 bases and J 6 bases, with 9 bases left between them. The CDR3 is 13 residues long. The germline V gene encodes CDR1 LGHNA and CDR2 YNFKEQ. For the CDR3, the DNA is TGTGCCAGCAGCCAAGAGAGTGCGAGCGAGCAGTACTTC. Its protein is CASSQESASEQYF.